One and the same sample provided the 15 T cell receptor beta chains below, sequenced in a study of cytomegalovirus exposure and HLA in healthy donors. 13 Jbeta primers and 60 Vbeta primers were used for the PCR. Only in-frame clones appear in the TCRdb table, and some are missing; sequencing was by immunoSEQ multiplex PCR. The sample carries about 120,000 clones, 60% to 80% recorded once. Sequences were obtained from PBMCs. These TCRs come from a female donor in good health and CMV-seronegative.

The chain joins TRBV7-9 to TRBJ1-4, with 7 positions matching TRBD1. The CDR3 contains 17 residues. Germline loops: CDR1 SEHNR, CDR2 FQNEAQ (reference sequence). The ends lost 5 bases at V and 4 bases at J; junction bases unmatched: 13. Here the CDR3 DNA reads TGTGCCAGCAGCCGAAATTTACAGGGGCTTTTTAATGAAAAACTGTTTTTT. It codes for CASSRNLQGLFNEKLFF.

This clone was seen once. This rearrangement joins TRBV6-5 to TRBJ1-2; D remains ambiguous. Germline V gives CDR1 MNHEY, CDR2 SVGAGI. The V gene lost 2 bases and the J gene lost 4 bases, with 11 bases spanning the gap. The CDR3 sequence is 14 residues long. The CDR3, as DNA: TGTGCCAGCAGTTACGGCGGTATTCCCTATGGCTACACCTTC. It codes for CASSYGGIPYGYTF.

This rearrangement joins TRBV19 to TRBJ2-1, with 14 bases aligning to TRBD2. After removal of 1 base from V and 6 bases from J, the junction contained 2 bases not matched to a gene. CDR3 size: 16 residues. From germline, CDR1 is LNHDA and CDR2 SQIVND (reference sequence). As DNA, the CDR3 is TGTGCCAGTAGTATAGCGACTAGCGGGAGGGCCAATGAGCAGTTCTTC. It translates to CASSIATSGRANEQFF.

The genes are TRBV29-1 and TRBJ2-2; tentatively, D is TRBD1 (7 bases). V was clipped by 6 bases and J by 6 bases, with 11 bases between them. The CDR3 contains 12 residues. CDR1 and CDR2 from the germline V gene are SQVTM and ANQGSEA. CDR3 residues: CSVRRGPGELFF. In DNA, the CDR3 is TGCAGCGTCCGGAGGGGGCCCGGGGAGCTGTTTTTT.

This chain connects TRBV28 to TRBJ1-2; D ambiguous. CDR3 length: 14 amino acids. Germline values: CDR1 MDHEN, CDR2 SYDVKM. V lost 6 bases and J lost 4, with 15 bases in between. CDR3 coding DNA: TGTGCCAGCAGGGACTTCACCTCGGGCTATGGCTACACCTTC. Its protein product is CASRDFTSGYGYTF.

V and J are TRBV5-1 and TRBJ1-5; possibly TRBD1 for D (5 bases). CDR1 SGHRS and CDR2 YFSETQ come from the germline V gene. The CDR3 covers 14 residues. V shed 4 bases and J shed 7 bases, with 15 bases lying between them. The CDR3: CASSAGLTGQPQHF. As DNA, the CDR3 is TGCGCCAGCAGCGCGGGACTAACCGGACAGCCCCAGCATTTT.

The V and J genes are TRBV5-1 and TRBJ2-7; a possible D gene is TRBD1 (6 bases). The CDR3 extends over 16 amino acids. The V and J ends lost 4 bases and 6 bases respectively, with 23 bases between them. The V gene's germline CDR1 is SGHRS and CDR2 YFSETQ. CDR3 DNA: TGCGCCAGCAGCCCGTTATCAGGGGCGTATGACGGCGAGCAGTACTTC. This sequence encodes CASSPLSGAYDGEQYF.

The chain has TRBV5-1 and TRBJ2-1; 9 positions agree with TRBD2. The trim removed 4 bases at V and 5 bases at J, leaving 4 bases unmatched. CDR3 length: 14 amino acids. The germline CDR1 and CDR2 sequences are SGHRS and YFSETQ. CDR3 residues: CASSAGGPDNEQFF. CDR3 in DNA: TGCGCCAGCAGCGCGGGAGGGCCGGACAATGAGCAGTTCTTC.

The rearrangement joins TRBV2 to TRBJ2-5; tentative D call: TRBD2 (6 bases). Trimming left V 6 bases short and J 7 bases short, with 18 bases between. Germline assignment: CDR1 SNHLY and CDR2 FYNNEI. CDR3 length equals 14 residues. This chain's CDR3 is CASSGPLTGGTQYF. DNA for the CDR3: TGTGCCAGCAGCGGACCCCTTACCGGGGGGACCCAGTACTTC. Complete variable domain (other parts from reference TRBV2 and TRBJ2-5): EPEVTQTPSHQVTQMGQEVILRCVPISNHLYFYWYRQILGQKVEFLVSFYNNEISEKSEIFDDQFSVERPDGSNFTLKIRSTKLEDSAMYFCASSGPLTGGTQYFGPGTRLLVL.

The chain combines TRBV7-2 with TRBJ2-6, with 10 bases aligning to TRBD1. CDR1 and CDR2 from the germline V gene are SGHTA and FQGNSA. This CDR3 has 18 amino acids. Trimming cost V 4 bases and J 0 bases; bases outside gene matches: 6. The CDR3 reads CASSWGDRGSSGANVLTF. CDR3 nucleotide sequence: TGTGCCAGCAGCTGGGGGGACAGGGGATCCTCTGGGGCCAACGTCCTGACTTTC. The whole variable domain, remainder taken from reference TRBV7-2 and TRBJ2-6, is GAGVSQSPSNKVTEKGKDVELRCDPISGHTALYWYRQSLGQGLEFLIYFQGNSAPDKSGLPSDRFSAERTGGSVSTLTIQRTQQEDSAVYLCASSWGDRGSSGANVLTFGAGSRLTVL.

The chain recombines TRBV4-3 with TRBJ2-7; D remains ambiguous. The V gene lost 0 bases and the J gene lost 5 bases, with 17 bases spanning the gap. CDR1 is LGHNA, CDR2 YSLEER, per germline. The CDR3 extends over 16 amino acids. DNA for the CDR3: TGCGCCAGCAGCCAAGATGTAACCTCCCAGGCCAACGAGCAGTACTTC. This encodes CASSQDVTSQANEQYF.

The chain has TRBV29-1 and TRBJ2-2; 15 bases line up with TRBD2. CDR1 SQVTM and CDR2 ANQGSEA come from the germline V gene. Trimming cost V 7 bases and J 5 bases; bases outside gene matches: 8. The length of the CDR3 is 16 residues. The CDR3 loop is CSAGTSGRLYTGELFF. The CDR3 DNA is TGCAGCGCAGGGACTAGCGGGAGGCTATATACCGGGGAGCTGTTTTTT.

The V gene is TRBV30, the J gene TRBJ2-4; D might be TRBD2 (5 bases). The CDR3 runs 12 residues. From germline, CDR1 is GTSNPN and CDR2 SVGIG (reference sequence). The CDR3 region is CAREGVKNIQYF. In nucleotides, the CDR3 is TGTGCTCGCGAGGGTGTCAAAAACATTCAGTACTTC.

The chain joins TRBV7-2 to TRBJ2-7; D not resolved. The CDR3 consists of 14 residues. Germline CDR1 SGHTA, CDR2 FQGNSA. V gave up 4 bases and J gave up 6 bases, with 16 bases separating them. The CDR3 coding sequence is TGTGCCAGCAGCTATACAAGGAGTACGTTCGAGCAGTACTTC. This encodes CASSYTRSTFEQYF.

This clone turned up a few times. This chain joins TRBV11-3 and TRBJ2-3; D is ambiguous. This CDR3 comprises 16 residues. The germline V gene has CDR1 SGHNT and CDR2 YENEEA. Trimming removed 0 bases from V and 5 bases from J, with 15 bases in between. The CDR3 sequence is CASSLENGVGGDTQYF. DNA of the CDR3: TGTGCCAGCAGCTTAGAGAACGGAGTGGGTGGAGATACGCAGTATTTT.